This T cell receptor beta chain was sequenced for a study of shared clonotypes between healthy human individuals. Germline values: CDR1 MNHEY, CDR2 SVGAGI. V lost 2 bases to trimming and J lost 8 bases, with 3 bases between them. The CDR3 has 11 amino acids. The method was immunoSEQ multiplex PCR; TCRdb's version includes in-frame clones alone and lacks a portion of them. The sample records 500,000 to 550,000 clones, approximately 95% being singletons. The V call is TRBV6-5, the J call TRBJ1-4; the D is unclear. Sequences were obtained from naive CD4+ T cells sorted from blood. Sample subset: CD45RA+ positively selected. The TCR was taken from a woman aged 30 to 39 in good health. CDR3 sequence (DNA): TGTGCCAGCAGTTACCAGGAAAAACTGTTTTTT. Protein: CASSYQEKLFF.